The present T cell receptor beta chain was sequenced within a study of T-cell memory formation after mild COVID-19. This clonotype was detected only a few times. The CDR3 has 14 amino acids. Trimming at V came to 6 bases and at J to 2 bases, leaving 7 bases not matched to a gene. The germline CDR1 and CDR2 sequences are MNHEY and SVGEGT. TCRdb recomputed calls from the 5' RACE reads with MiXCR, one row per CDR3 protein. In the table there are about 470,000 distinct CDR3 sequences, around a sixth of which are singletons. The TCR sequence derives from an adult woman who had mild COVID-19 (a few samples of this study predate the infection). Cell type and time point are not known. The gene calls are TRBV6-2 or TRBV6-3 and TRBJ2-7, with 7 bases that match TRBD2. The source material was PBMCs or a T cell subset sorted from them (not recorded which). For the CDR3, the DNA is TGTGCCAGCAGCCCCGGGGGACTAACCTACGAGCAGTACTTC. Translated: CASSPGGLTYEQYF.